This T cell receptor beta chain was sequenced for a study of shared clonotypes between healthy human individuals. Splitting of each subset's genomic DNA was done evenly across several immunoSEQ plates. Libraries were prepared by immunoSEQ multiplex PCR; TCRdb keeps only in-frame clonotypes and omits some of them. The table shows a few hundred thousand clones, with over 75% occurring only once. Study observations and caveats: Several donors held about 5% of naive CD4 clonotypes in common.

About this clone itself: The antigen is unknown.

The CDR3 contains 13 residues. V shed 8 bases and J 2 bases; nucleotides not matched to a gene: 6. Germline V gene lookup returns CDR1 WNHNN and CDR2 SYGVQD (reference sequence). All the donors were Caucasian adults who lived in Nashville, Tennessee. To make CD8 memory, CD45RO+ cells were put together with CCR7-negative CD45RA+ TemRA cells. The source is a man in his late teens or twenties in good health. Sequencing was done on a sample of memory CD8+ T cells sorted from blood. The sample's subset: CD45RO+ cells pooled with CCR7-negative TemRA cells. The V gene is TRBV10-1, the J gene TRBJ2-7; TRBD1 aligns across 7 bases. CDR3 sequence (DNA): TGCGCCAGCTCCTCAGGGGGTCCCTACGAGCAGTACTTC. Its translation is CASSSGGPYEQYF.